The rows below give T cell receptor beta chains drawn from one sample of a study of blood T cells in healthy people across ages. TCRdb reprocessed the 5' RACE reads with MiXCR, giving one entry per CDR3 protein. The sample records hundreds of thousands of distinct CDR3 sequences, approximately 43% being singletons. Sequenced material: blood. These receptors came from a woman in her sixties in good health. Both conserved end residues are part of each CDR3. Not every row has a clone size; where given, it reads once, few, many or a size class.

V: TRBV7-9; size: NA; CDR3: CASSLYSDRASPLHF
V: TRBV4-2; size: many; CDR3: CASSQVPSGEETQYF
V: TRBV28; size: NA; CDR3: CASSSRSSGAYEQYF
V: TRBV11-2; size: NA; CDR3: CASSARDGNDEQFF
V: TRBV29-1; size: NA; CDR3: CSVEWWVPYNEQFF
V: TRBV6-1; size: NA; CDR3: CASTPLAGWGYNEQYF
V: TRBV5-5; size: NA; CDR3: CASSFMAEANIQYF
V: TRBV7-3; size: NA; CDR3: CASSREEGPYNEQFF
V: TRBV20-1; size: few; CDR3: CSARGFPDNEQFF
V: TRBV20-1; size: many; CDR3: CSAPGTSDTEQYF
V: TRBV12-3/TRBV12-4; size: few; CDR3: CASQSNRGGQPQHF
V: TRBV7-2; size: NA; CDR3: CASSLGLSGNEQYF
V: TRBV7-9; size: NA; CDR3: CASSPLGEDTQYF
V: TRBV20-1; size: few; CDR3: CSAGVGQGSSYEQYF
V: TRBV27; size: few; CDR3: CASRLWGVQETQYF
V: TRBV5-1; size: NA; CDR3: CASSPTQGRDYGYTF
V: TRBV29-1; size: many; CDR3: CSVEGGIPGYTF
V: TRBV7-3; size: NA; CDR3: CASSLSPGGTDTQYF
V: TRBV29-1; size: NA; CDR3: CSVVGQGADYGYTF
V: TRBV27; size: NA; CDR3: CASRTAPSYEQYF
V: TRBV2; size: few; CDR3: CASSEPLGIYGYTF
V: TRBV20-1; size: NA; CDR3: CSARGQGEGYTF
V: TRBV12-3/TRBV12-4; size: NA; CDR3: CASSRGNQPQHF
V: TRBV29-1; size: NA; CDR3: CSVGSGAPNSGNTIYF
V: TRBV29-1; size: many; CDR3: CSVQAPGQSLNEQFF
V: TRBV29-1; size: NA; CDR3: CSAKGQTNTEAFF
V: TRBV5-1; size: few; CDR3: CASSVFAGPQGDYGYTF
V: TRBV5-1; size: NA; CDR3: CASSSIRDGVNSGANVLTF
V: TRBV28; size: NA; CDR3: CATTPAGREQYF
V: TRBV7-2; size: few; CDR3: CASSLRLRTDTQYF
V: TRBV7-2; size: few; CDR3: CASRGGIWTDTQYF
V: TRBV6-2/TRBV6-3; size: NA; CDR3: CASTARRGEQYF
V: TRBV2; size: NA; CDR3: CASSNRGSGYNEQFF
V: TRBV2; size: few; CDR3: CASSETGAGSYNEQFF
V: TRBV11-1; size: few; CDR3: CASMASGSDSDTQYF
V: TRBV7-9; size: NA; CDR3: CASSLREAGNNSPLHF
V: TRBV12-5; size: NA; CDR3: CASGFPSYGKLFF
V: TRBV10-3; size: many; CDR3: CAIRQQETQYF
V: TRBV15; size: few; CDR3: CATSRGADTQYF
V: TRBV2; size: NA; CDR3: CASSRVADEQYF
V: TRBV28; size: NA; CDR3: CASSSGLDRYSTDTQYF
V: TRBV20-1; size: NA; CDR3: CSASFRRALHEKLFF
V: TRBV2; size: NA; CDR3: CASMAIANTGELFF
V: TRBV7-3; size: few; CDR3: CASSWGTGGTDTQYF
V: TRBV6-5; size: NA; CDR3: CAATTPGANVRTF
V: TRBV3-1; size: NA; CDR3: CASSPPLGPLDNQPQHF
V: TRBV6-2/TRBV6-3; size: NA; CDR3: CASALGEETQYF
V: TRBV7-3; size: NA; CDR3: CASSLYGIRVPNTEAFF
V: TRBV2; size: NA; CDR3: CASSELDSGRNGNEQFF
V: TRBV11-1; size: few; CDR3: CASSLGLNSPLHF
V: TRBV20-1; size: NA; CDR3: CSARALPGTPAGNEQFF
V: TRBV12-3/TRBV12-4; size: few; CDR3: CASTTQAGGRNEQFF
V: TRBV6-1; size: NA; CDR3: CASSGTGPLYEQYF
V: TRBV3-1; size: NA; CDR3: CASSQDASGLSHEQFF
V: TRBV3-1; size: once; CDR3: CASSPTLAGRDTQYF
V: TRBV3-1; size: NA; CDR3: CASSQGIGRGRETDTQYF